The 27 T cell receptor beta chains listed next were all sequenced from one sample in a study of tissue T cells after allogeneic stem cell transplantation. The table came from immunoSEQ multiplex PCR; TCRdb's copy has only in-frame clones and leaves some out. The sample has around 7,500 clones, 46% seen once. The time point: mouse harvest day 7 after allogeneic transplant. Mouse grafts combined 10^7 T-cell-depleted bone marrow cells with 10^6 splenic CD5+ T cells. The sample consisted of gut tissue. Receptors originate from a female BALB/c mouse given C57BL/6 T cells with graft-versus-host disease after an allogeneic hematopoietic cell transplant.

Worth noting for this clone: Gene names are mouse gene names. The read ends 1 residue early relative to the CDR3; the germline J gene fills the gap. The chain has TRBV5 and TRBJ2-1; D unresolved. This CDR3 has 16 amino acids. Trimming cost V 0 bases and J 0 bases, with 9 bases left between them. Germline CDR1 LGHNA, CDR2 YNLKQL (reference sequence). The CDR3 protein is CASSQDGRYNYAEQFF. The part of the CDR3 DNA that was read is TGTGCCAGCAGCCAAGATGGCCGGTATAACTATGCTGAGCAGTTC.

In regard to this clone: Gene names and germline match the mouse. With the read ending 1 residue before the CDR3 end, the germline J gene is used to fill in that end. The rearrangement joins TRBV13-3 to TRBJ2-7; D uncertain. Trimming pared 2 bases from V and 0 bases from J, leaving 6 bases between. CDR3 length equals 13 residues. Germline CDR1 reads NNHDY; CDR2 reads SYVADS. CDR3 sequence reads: CASSDRHSYEQYF. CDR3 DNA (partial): TGTGCCAGCAGTGACAGGCACTCCTATGAACAGTAC.

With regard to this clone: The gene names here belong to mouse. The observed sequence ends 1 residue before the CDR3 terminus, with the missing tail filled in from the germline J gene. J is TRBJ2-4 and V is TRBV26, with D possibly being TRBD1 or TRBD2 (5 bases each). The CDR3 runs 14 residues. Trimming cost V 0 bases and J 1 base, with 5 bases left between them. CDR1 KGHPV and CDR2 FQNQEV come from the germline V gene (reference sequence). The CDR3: CASSLSGGQNTLYF. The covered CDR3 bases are TGTGCCAGCAGTCTGTCGGGGGGTCAAAACACCTTGTAC.

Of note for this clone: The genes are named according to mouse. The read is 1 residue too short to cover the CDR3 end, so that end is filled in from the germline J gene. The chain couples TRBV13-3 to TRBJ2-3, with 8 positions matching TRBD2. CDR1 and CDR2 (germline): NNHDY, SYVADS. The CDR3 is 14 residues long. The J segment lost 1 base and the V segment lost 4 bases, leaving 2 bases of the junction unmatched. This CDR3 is CASSRGGRAETLYF. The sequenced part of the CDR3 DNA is TGTGCCAGCAGTCGGGGGGGGCGTGCAGAAACGCTGTAT.

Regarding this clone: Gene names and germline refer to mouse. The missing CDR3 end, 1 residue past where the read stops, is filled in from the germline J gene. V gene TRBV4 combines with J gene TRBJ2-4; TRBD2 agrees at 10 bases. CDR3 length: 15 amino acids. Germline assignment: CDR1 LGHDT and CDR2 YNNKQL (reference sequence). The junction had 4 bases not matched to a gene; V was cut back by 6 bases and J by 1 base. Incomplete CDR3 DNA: TGTGCCAGCAGTCTGGGGGGGCGCGGTCAAAACACCTTGTAC. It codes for CASSLGGRGQNTLY. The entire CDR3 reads CASSLGGRGQNTLYF.

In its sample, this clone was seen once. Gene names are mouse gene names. The CDR3 bases that were read are TGTGCCAGCAGTCTAATGGGGGTTAGTGCAGAAACGCTGTAT. It yields the protein CASSLMGVSAETLY. The whole CDR3 is CASSLMGVSAETLYF. V usage is TRBV26 and J usage is TRBJ2-3, with a possible D match to TRBD2 (6 bases). From the germline J gene comes the end of the CDR3, since the read stops 1 residue before it. V lost 3 bases, J lost 0 bases, and 10 bases lay in between. Germline V gene sequence: CDR1 KGHPV, CDR2 FQNQEV (reference sequence). The CDR3 length is 15 residues.

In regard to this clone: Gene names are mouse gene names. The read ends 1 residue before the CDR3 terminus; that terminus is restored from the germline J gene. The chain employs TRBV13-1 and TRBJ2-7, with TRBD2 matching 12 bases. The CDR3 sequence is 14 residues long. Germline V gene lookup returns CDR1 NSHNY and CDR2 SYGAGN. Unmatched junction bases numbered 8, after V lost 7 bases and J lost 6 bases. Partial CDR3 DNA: TGTGCCAGCGCCCGGGACTGGGGGGATGGTGAACAGTAC. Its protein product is CASARDWGDGEQY. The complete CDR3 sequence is CASARDWGDGEQYF.

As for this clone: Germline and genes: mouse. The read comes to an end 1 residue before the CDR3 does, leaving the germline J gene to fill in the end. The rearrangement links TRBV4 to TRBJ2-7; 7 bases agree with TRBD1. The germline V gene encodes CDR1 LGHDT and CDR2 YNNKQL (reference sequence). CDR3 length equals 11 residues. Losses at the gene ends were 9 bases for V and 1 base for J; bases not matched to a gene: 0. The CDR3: CARGQSYEQYF. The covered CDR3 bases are TGTGCCAGGGGACAGTCCTATGAACAGTAC.

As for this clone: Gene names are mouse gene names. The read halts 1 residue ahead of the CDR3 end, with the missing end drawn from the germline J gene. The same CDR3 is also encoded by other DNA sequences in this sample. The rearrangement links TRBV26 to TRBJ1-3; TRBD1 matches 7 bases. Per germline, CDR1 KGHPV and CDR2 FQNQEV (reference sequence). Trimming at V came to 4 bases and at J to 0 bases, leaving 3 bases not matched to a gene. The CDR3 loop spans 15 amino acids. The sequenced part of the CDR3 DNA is TGTGCCAGCAGTCCGGGACAGAATTCTGGAAATACGCTCTAT. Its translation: CASSPGQNSGNTLY. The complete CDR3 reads CASSPGQNSGNTLYF.

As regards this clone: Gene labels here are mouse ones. CDR3 DNA, as far as it was read: TGTGCCAGCTCTCCGCGACAGGGGGGTAATTCTGGAAATACGCTCTAT. Translating gives CASSPRQGGNSGNTLY. The full CDR3 protein reads CASSPRQGGNSGNTLYF. This chain joins TRBV12-1 and TRBJ1-3; 9 nucleotides align to TRBD1. Sequencing ends 1 residue short of the CDR3 end; the germline J gene provides the rest. Germline-derived CDR1 and CDR2 are SGHSN and HYEKVE. The trim removed 2 bases at V and 0 bases at J, leaving 7 bases unmatched. There are 17 residues in the CDR3.

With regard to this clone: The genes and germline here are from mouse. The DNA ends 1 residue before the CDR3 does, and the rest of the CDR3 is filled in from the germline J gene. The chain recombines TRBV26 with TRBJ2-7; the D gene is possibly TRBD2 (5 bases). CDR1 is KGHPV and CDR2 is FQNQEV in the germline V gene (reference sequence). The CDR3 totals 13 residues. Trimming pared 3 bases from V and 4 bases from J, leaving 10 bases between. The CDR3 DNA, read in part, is TGTGCCAGCAGTCTCCGACGGACTTATGAACAGTAC. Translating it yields CASSLRRTYEQY. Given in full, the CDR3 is CASSLRRTYEQYF.

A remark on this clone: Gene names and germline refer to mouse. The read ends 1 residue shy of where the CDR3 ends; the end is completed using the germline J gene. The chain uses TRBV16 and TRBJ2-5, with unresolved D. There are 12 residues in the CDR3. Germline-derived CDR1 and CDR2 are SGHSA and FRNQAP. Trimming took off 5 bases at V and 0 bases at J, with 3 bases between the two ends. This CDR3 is CASSQNQDTQYF. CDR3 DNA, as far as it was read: TGTGCAAGCAGCCAGAACCAAGACACCCAGTAC.

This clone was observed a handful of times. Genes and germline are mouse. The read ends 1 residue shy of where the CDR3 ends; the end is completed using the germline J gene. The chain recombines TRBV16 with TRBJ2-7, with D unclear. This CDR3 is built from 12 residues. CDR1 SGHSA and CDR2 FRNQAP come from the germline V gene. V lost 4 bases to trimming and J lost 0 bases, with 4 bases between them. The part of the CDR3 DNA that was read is TGTGCAAGCAGCTCGAGCTCCTATGAACAGTAC. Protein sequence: CASSSSSYEQY. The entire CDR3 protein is CASSSSSYEQYF.

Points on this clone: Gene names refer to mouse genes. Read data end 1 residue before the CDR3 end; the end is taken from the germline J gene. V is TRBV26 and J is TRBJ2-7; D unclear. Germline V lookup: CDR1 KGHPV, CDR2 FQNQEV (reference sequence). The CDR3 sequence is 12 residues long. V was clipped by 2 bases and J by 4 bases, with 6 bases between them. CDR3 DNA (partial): TGTGCCAGCAGTCTGGACAAATATGAACAGTAC. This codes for CASSLDKYEQY. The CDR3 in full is CASSLDKYEQYF.

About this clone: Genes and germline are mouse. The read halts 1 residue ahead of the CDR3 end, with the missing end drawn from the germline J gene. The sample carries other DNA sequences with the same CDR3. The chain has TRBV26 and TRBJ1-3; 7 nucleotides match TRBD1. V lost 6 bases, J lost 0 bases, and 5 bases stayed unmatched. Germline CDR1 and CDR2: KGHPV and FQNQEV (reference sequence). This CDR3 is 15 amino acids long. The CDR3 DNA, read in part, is TGTGCCAGCAGCCCGGGACAGAATTCTGGAAATACGCTCTAT. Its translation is CASSPGQNSGNTLY. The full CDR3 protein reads CASSPGQNSGNTLYF.

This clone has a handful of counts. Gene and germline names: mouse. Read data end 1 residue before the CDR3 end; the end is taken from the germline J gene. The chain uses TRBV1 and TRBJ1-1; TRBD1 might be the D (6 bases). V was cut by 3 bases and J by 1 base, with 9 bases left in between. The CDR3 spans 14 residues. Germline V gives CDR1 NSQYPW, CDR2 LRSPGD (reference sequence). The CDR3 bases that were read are TGCACCTGCAGTGCCCGGGACAAAAACACAGAAGTCTTC. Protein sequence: CTCSARDKNTEVF. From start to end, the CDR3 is CTCSARDKNTEVFF.

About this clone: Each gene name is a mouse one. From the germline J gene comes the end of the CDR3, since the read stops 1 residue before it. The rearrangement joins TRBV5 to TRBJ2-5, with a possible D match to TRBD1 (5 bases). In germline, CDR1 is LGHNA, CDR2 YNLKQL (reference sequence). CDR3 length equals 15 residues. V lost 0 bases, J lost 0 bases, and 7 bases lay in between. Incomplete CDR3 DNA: TGTGCCAGCAGCCAAGACTCAGGGAACCAAGACACCCAGTAC. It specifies CASSQDSGNQDTQY. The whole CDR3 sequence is CASSQDSGNQDTQYF.

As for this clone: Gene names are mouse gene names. The CDR3 reads CASRLGYQNTLYF. The covered CDR3 bases are TGTGCCAGCAGACTGGGATATCAAAACACCTTGTAC. This chain links TRBV15 with TRBJ2-4; the D gene is possibly TRBD2 (6 bases). The CDR3 end falls 1 residue outside the read, so it is completed with the germline J gene. The V end lost 6 bases, the J end lost 2 bases, and 9 bases lay between the germline ends. The CDR3 is 13 residues long. Germline V gives CDR1 SGHND, CDR2 FRSKSL.

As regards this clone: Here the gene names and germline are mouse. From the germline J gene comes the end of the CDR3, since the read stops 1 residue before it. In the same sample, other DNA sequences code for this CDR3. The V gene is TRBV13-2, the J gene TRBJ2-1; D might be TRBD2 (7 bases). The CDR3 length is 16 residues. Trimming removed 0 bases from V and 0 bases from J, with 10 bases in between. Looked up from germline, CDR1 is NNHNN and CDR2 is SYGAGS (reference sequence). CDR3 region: CASGDDLGANYAEQFF. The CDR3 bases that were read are TGTGCCAGCGGTGATGATCTGGGGGCTAACTATGCTGAGCAGTTC.

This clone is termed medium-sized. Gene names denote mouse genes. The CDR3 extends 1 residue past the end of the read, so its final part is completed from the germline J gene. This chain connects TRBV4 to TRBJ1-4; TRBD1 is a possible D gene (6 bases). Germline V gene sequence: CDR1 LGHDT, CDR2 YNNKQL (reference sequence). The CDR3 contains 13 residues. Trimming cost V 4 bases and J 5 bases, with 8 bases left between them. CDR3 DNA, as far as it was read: TGTGCCAGCAGCTCGGGACAAAACGAAAGATTATTT. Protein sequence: CASSSGQNERLF. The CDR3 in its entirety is CASSSGQNERLFF.

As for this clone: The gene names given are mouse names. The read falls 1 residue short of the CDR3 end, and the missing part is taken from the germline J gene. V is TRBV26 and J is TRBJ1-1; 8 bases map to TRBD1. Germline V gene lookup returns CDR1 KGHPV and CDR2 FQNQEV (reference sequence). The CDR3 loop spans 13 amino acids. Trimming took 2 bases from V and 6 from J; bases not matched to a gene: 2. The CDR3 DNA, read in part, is TGTGCCAGCAGTCTGGACAGGGGATCAGAAGTCTTC. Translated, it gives CASSLDRGSEVF. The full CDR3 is CASSLDRGSEVFF.

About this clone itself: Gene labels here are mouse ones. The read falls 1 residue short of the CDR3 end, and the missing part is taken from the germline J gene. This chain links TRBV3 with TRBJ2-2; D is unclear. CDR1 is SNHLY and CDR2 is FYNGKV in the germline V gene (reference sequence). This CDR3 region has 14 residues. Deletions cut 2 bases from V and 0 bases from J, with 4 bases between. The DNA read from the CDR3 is TGTGCCAGCAGCTTACTGCCAAACACCGGGCAGCTCTAC. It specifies CASSLLPNTGQLY. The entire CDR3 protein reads CASSLLPNTGQLYF.

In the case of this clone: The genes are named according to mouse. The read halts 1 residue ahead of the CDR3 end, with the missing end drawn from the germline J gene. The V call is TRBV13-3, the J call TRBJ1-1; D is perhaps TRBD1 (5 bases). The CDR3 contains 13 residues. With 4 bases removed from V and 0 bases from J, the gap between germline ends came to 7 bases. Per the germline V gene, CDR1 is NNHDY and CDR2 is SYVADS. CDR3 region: CASSIGENTEVFF. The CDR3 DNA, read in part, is TGTGCCAGCAGTATAGGGGAGAACACAGAAGTCTTC.

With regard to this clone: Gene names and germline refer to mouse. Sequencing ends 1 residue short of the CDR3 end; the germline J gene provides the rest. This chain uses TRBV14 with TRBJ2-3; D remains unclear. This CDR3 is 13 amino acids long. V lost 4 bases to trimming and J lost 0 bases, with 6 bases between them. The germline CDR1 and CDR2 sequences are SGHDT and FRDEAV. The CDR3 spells CASSPGSAETLYF. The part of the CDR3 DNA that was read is TGTGCCAGCAGTCCGGGTAGTGCAGAAACGCTGTAT.

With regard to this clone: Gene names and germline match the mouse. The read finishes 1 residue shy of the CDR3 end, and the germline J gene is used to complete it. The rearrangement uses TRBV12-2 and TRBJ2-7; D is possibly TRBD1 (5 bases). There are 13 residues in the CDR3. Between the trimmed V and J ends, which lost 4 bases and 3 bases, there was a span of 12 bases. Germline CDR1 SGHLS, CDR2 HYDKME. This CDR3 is CASSLGQLYEQYF. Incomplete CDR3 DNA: TGTGCCAGCTCCCTCGGACAACTCTATGAACAGTAC.

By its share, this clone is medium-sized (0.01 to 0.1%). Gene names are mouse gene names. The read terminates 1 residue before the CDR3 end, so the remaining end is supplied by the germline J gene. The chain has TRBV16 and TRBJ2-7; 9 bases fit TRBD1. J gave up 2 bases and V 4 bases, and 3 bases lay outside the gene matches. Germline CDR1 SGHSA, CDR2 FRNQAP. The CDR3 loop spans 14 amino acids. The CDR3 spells CASSSQGAAYEQYF. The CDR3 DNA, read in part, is TGTGCAAGCAGCTCACAGGGGGCTGCCTATGAACAGTAC. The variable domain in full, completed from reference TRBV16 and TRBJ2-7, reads NAGVIQTPRHKVTGKGQEATLWCEPISGHSAVFWYRQTIVQGLEFLTYFRNQAPIDDSGMPKERFSAQMPNQSHSTLKIQSTQPQDSAVYLCASSSQGAAYEQYFGPGTRLTVL.

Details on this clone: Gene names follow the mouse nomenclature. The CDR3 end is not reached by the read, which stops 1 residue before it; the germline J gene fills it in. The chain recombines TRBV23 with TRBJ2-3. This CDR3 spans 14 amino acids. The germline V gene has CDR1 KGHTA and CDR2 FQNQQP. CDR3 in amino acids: CSSSQGDSAETLYF. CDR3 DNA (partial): TGCTCCAGCAGTCAAGGGGACAGTGCAGAAACGCTGTAT.